This TCR beta chain was profiled in a study of control samples from healthy donors and cancer patients. The CDR3 is 16 amino acids. Per the germline V gene, CDR1 is MNHNS and CDR2 is SASEGT. Trimming took 3 bases from V and 4 from J, leaving 16 bases between them. Produced via immunoSEQ multiplex PCR; TCRdb's table is partial and in-frame only. The table has tens of thousands of clones, 70% to 85% seen once. The source is a man aged 55 to 70 with head and neck cancer. The specimen was PBMCs. J is TRBJ1-5 and V is TRBV6-1, with D possibly TRBD1 on 6 matching bases. DNA for the CDR3: TGTGCCAGCAGTGAGCTTTACAGGGTTGGGAATCAGCCCCAGCATTTT. Translation: CASSELYRVGNQPQHF.